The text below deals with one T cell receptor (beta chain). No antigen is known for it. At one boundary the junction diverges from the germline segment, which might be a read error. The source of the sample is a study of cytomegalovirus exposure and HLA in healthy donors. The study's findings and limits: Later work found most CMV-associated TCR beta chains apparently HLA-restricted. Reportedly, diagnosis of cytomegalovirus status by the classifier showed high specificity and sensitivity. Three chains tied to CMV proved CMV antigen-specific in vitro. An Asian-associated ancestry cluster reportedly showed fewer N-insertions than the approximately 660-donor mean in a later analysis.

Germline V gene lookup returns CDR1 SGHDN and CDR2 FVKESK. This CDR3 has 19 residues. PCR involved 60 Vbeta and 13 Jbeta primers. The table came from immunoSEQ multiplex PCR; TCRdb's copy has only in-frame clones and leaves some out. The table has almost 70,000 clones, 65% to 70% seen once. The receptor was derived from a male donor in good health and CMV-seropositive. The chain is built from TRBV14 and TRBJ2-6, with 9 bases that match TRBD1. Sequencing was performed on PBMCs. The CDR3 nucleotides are TGTGCCAGCAGCCCACGTTCCGGGACAGGGAACTCTGGGGCCAACGTCCCGACTTTC. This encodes CASSPRSGTGNSGANVPTF.